Listed below are T cell receptor beta chains from one sample, sequenced in a study of OX40 agonist ivuxolimab in advanced cancers. Generated by immunoSEQ multiplex PCR, the TCRdb table keeps only in-frame clones and is missing some. The sample yields under 80,000 clones, roughly 88% seen once. The material was CD4+ or CD8+ T cells sorted from blood, obtained in a trial of the OX40 agonist ivuxolimab. These receptors originate from an adult with an advanced solid tumor such as melanoma, head and neck, liver or kidney cancer. Each CDR3 is given with its conserved first and last residue. The D gene is left open where the match is weak.

v_gene	d_gene	j_gene	CDR3aa
TRBV30	NA	TRBJ1-2	CAWGTGSTSGYTF
TRBV19	TRBD2	TRBJ2-1	CASSIPGTGTSGRNEQFF
TRBV28	TRBD1	TRBJ2-7	CASSSPWTGGDEQYF
TRBV7-9	NA	TRBJ2-1	CASSRVGAGERVNEQFF
TRBV28	NA	TRBJ1-4	CASSVRRATNEKLFF
TRBV6-1	NA	TRBJ2-7	CASSAYEQYF
TRBV5-1	NA	TRBJ2-5	CASSFGLEETQYF
TRBV18	TRBD2	TRBJ2-2	CASSPRQGGTGELFF
TRBV18	NA	TRBJ1-1	CASSGMGGENTEAFF
TRBV29-1	TRBD2	TRBJ2-3	CSVAASGRTDTQYF
TRBV19	TRBD1	TRBJ1-5	CASSIGDSLTSNQPQHF
TRBV7-9	TRBD1	TRBJ1-3	CASRWDRGPNTIYF
TRBV7-2	TRBD2	TRBJ2-7	CASSLLRAGGPHEQYF
TRBV28	NA	TRBJ2-7	CASSPPLVSSYEQYF
TRBV19	NA	TRBJ1-5	CASSRGGWPQHF
TRBV29-1	NA	TRBJ2-2	CSVGSGTANTGELFF
TRBV14	NA	TRBJ2-7	CASSQTGRSSYEQYF
TRBV5-1	NA	TRBJ2-3	CASSLEGDTQYF